These 8 T cell receptor beta chains came from one sample sequenced in a study of Ad26.COV2.S vaccination and SARS-CoV-2 variants. The treatment is: 15 to 20 received Ad26.COV2.S at low or high dose, single or two shots; 5 received placebo; per-sample allocation not given. Day 63 following the first vaccine or placebo injection was when the samples were taken. Repertoires were generated with immunoSEQ multiplex PCR, while TCRdb's copy carries only in-frame clones and drops some. The sample records about 480,000 clones, roughly 89% being singletons. Sequencing was performed on peripheral blood, taken in a trial of Ad26.COV2.S vaccine versus placebo. These receptors all come from a person aged 18-60 years who received the Ad26.COV2.S COVID-19 vaccine or a placebo.

The chain has TRBV30 and TRBJ1-2; TRBD1 matches 7 bases. Trimming at V came to 3 bases and at J to 6 bases, leaving 10 bases not matched to a gene. The CDR3 loop spans 14 amino acids. Germline CDR1 is GTSNPN and CDR2 is SVGIG (reference sequence). CDR3 loop: CAWRLIGGWDGYTF. CDR3 DNA: TGTGCCTGGAGGCTCATAGGGGGCTGGGATGGCTACACCTTC. The full variable domain, in which reference TRBV30 and TRBJ1-2 provide the parts outside the CDR3, is SQTIHQWPATLVQPVGSPLSLECTVEGTSNPNLYWYRQAAGRGLQLLFYSVGIGQISSEVPQNLSASRPQDRQFILSSKKLLLSDSGFYLCAWRLIGGWDGYTFGSGTRLTVV.

The chain uses TRBV21-1 and TRBJ2-1; the table names TRBD2, a call not compared with the DNA. TRBV21-1 is shown as a pseudogene. CDR3 length: 15 residues. The CDR3 here is CASSKGKREQFEQFF. The CDR3, as DNA: TGTGCCAGCAGCAAGGGTAAGCGGGAGCAATTTGAGCAGTTCTTC.

The V gene is TRBV9, the J gene TRBJ1-3; D unresolved. Germline-derived CDR1 and CDR2 are SGDLS and YYNGEE. V lost 2 bases and J 2 bases, leaving 8 bases between the germline ends. The CDR3 is 14 residues long. This chain's CDR3 is CASSVSGTGNTIYF. The CDR3 nucleotides read TGTGCCAGCAGCGTGAGCGGAACTGGAAACACCATATATTTT.

The V and J genes are TRBV7-9 and TRBJ1-1, with unresolved D. Trimming left V 2 bases short and J 2 bases short, with 3 bases between. CDR3 length equals 12 residues. Germline V lookup: CDR1 SEHNR, CDR2 FQNEAQ (reference sequence). The CDR3 spells CASSLYNTEAFF. Here the CDR3 DNA reads TGTGCCAGCAGCTTATATAACACTGAAGCTTTCTTT.

The genes are TRBV19 and TRBJ2-2; 9 bases agree with TRBD2. The V gene end was trimmed by 5 bases and the J gene end by 5 bases; junction bases not matched to a gene: 6. This CDR3 comprises 15 residues. From germline, CDR1 is LNHDA and CDR2 SQIVND (reference sequence). DNA for the CDR3: TGTGCCAGTAGTCAAGGACTAGCGCCAACCGGGGAGCTGTTTTTT. Protein: CASSQGLAPTGELFF.

V gene TRBV9 combines with J gene TRBJ2-5, with TRBD1 as a possible D gene (6 bases). CDR1 is SGDLS and CDR2 is YYNGEE in the germline V gene. The V and J ends lost 4 bases and 3 bases respectively, with 16 bases between them. This CDR3 spans 15 amino acids. CDR3 DNA: TGTGCCAGCAGCCCCCAGGGGAACCCCAAAGAGACCCAGTACTTC. Its protein is CASSPQGNPKETQYF. Drawing the rest from reference TRBV9 and TRBJ2-5, the complete variable domain is DSGVTQTPKHLITATGQRVTLRCSPRSGDLSVYWYQQSLDQGLQFLIQYYNGEERAKGNILERFSAQQFPDLHSELNLSSLELGDSALYFCASSPQGNPKETQYFGPGTRLLVL.

The V and J genes are TRBV9 and TRBJ1-3; a weak D match, TRBD1 (5 bases). From germline, CDR1 is SGDLS and CDR2 YYNGEE. This CDR3 has 16 amino acids. V was shortened by 3 bases and J by 0 bases, with 13 bases between the two germline ends. The CDR3 DNA reads as TGTGCCAGCAGCGAATCAGGGTCCTTCTCTGGAAACACCATATATTTT. Amino acid sequence: CASSESGSFSGNTIYF.

V and J are TRBV4-3 and TRBJ2-7; D unresolved. Germline V CDR1 and CDR2: LGHNA, YSLEER. This CDR3 spans 15 amino acids. Trimming left V 0 bases short and J 4 bases short, with 13 bases between. The CDR3 bases are TGCGCCAGCAGCCAAGATTTCATGGGCGGTTACGAGCAGTACTTC. It yields the protein CASSQDFMGGYEQYF.